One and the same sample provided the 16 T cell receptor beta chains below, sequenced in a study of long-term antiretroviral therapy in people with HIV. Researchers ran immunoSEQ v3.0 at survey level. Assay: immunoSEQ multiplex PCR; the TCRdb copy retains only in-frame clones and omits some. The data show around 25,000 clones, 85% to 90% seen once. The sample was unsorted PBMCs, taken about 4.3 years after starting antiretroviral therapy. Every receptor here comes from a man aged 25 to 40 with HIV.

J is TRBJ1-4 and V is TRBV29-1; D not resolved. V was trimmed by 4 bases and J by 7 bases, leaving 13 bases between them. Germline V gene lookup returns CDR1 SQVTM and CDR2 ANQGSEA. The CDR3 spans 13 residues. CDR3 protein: CSVGERWGEKLFF. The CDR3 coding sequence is TGCAGCGTTGGGGAGCGTTGGGGTGAAAAACTGTTTTTT.

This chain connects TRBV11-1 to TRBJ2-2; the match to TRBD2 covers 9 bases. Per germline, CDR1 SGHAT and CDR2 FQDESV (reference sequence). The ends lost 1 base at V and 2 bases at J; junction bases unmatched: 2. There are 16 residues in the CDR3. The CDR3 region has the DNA TGTGCCAGCAGCTTAGGACTAGCGGAAAACACCGGGGAGCTGTTTTTT. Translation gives CASSLGLAENTGELFF.

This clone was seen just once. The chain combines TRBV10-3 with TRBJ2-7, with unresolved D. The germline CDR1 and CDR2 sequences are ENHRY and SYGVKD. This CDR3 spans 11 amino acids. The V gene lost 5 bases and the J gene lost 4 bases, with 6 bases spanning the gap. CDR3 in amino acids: CAISSGYEQYF. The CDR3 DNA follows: TGTGCCATCAGTTCCGGGTACGAGCAGTACTTC.

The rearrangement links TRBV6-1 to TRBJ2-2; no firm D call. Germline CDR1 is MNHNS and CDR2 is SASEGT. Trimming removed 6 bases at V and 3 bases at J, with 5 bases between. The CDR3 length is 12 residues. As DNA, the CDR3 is TGTGCCAGCAGCCTTTACACCGGGGAGCTGTTTTTT. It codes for CASSLYTGELFF.

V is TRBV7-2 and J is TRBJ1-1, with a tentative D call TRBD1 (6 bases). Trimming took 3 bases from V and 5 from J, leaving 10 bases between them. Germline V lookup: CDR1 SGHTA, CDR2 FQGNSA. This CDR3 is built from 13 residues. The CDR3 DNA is TGTGCCAGCAGCTTCAGGGGCGGGACTGAAGCTTTCTTT. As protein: CASSFRGGTEAFF.

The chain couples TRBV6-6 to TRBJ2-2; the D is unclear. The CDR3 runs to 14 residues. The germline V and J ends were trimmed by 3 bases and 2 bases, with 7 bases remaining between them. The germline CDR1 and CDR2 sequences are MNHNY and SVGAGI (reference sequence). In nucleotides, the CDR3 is TGTGCCAGCAGTTATGGAGCCAACACCGGGGAGCTGTTTTTT. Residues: CASSYGANTGELFF.

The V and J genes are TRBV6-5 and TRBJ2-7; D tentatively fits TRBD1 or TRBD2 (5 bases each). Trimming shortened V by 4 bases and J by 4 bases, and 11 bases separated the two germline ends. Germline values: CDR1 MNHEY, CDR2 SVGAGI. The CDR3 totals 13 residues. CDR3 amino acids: CASSWGPRYEQYF. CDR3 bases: TGTGCCAGCAGTTGGGGACCAAGGTACGAGCAGTACTTC.

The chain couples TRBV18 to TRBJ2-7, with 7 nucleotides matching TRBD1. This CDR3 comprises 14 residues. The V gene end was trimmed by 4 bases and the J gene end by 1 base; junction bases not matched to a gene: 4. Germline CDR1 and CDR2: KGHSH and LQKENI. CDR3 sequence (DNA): TGTGCCAGCTCACTGGGACAGAGATCCTACGAGCAGTACTTC. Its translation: CASSLGQRSYEQYF.

The CDR3 DNA follows: TGTGCCAGCTCACCACGCCCAAACTCCTATAATTCACCCCTCCACTTT. Protein product: CASSPRPNSYNSPLHF. The chain recombines TRBV18 with TRBJ1-6; D uncertain. The CDR3 consists of 16 residues. The germline gives CDR1 KGHSH, CDR2 LQKENI. V lost 1 base and J 0 bases, leaving 7 bases between the germline ends.

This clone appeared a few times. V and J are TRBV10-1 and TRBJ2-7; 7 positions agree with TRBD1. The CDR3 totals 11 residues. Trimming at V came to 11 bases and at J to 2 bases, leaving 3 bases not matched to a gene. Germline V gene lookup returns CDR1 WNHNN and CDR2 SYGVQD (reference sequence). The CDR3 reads CAGGQTYEQYF. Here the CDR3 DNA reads TGCGCCGGGGGACAGACCTACGAGCAGTACTTC.

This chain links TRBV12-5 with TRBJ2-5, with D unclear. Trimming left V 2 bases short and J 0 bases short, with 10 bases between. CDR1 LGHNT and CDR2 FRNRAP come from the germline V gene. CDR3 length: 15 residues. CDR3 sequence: CASGLPPPYQETQYF. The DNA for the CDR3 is TGTGCTAGTGGTTTGCCCCCTCCGTACCAAGAGACCCAGTACTTC.

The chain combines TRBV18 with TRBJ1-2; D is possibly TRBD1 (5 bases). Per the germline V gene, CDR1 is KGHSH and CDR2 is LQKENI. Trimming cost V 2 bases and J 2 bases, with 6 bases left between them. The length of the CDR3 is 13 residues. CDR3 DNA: TGTGCCAGCTCACCAGGGGGGAACTATGGCTACACCTTC. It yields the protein CASSPGGNYGYTF. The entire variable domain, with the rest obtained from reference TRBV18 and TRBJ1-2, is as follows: NAGVMQNPRHLVRRRGQEARLRCSPMKGHSHVYWYRQLPEEGLKFMVYLQKENIIDESGMPKERFSAEFPKEGPSILRIQQVVRGDSAAYFCASSPGGNYGYTFGSGTRLTVV.

CDR3 bases: TGTGCCAGTGGACAGGTACAGCTCCACGAGCAGTACTTC. Translated: CASGQVQLHEQYF. This chain connects TRBV6-5 to TRBJ2-7, with 7 bases lining up with TRBD1. Germline loops: CDR1 MNHEY, CDR2 SVGAGI. This CDR3 has 13 amino acids. After removal of 9 bases from V and 5 bases from J, the junction contained 10 bases not matched to a gene.

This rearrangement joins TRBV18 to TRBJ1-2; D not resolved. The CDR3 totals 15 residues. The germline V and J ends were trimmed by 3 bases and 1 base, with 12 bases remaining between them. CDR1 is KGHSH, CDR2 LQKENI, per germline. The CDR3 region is CASSPFNLFNYGYTF. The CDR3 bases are TGTGCCAGCTCACCGTTCAACCTTTTTAACTATGGCTACACCTTC.

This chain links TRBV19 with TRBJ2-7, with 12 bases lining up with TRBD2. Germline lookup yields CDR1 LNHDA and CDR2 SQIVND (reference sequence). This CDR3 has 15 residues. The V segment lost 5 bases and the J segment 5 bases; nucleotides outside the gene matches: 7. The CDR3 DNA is TGTGCCAGTAGTGCGTCTAGCGGGGGGGCCCACGAGCAGTACTTC. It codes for CASSASSGGAHEQYF.

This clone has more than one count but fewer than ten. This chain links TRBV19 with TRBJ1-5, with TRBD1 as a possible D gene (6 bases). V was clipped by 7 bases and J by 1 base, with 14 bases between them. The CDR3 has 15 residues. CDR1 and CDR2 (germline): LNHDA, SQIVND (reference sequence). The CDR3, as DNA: TGTGCCAGTACCTCGGGACACCCGAGCAATCAGCCCCAGCATTTT. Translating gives CASTSGHPSNQPQHF.